Below, 29 T cell receptor beta chains from the same sample are listed, as sequenced in a study of cytomegalovirus exposure and HLA in healthy donors. Researchers ran the PCR with 60 Vbeta and 13 Jbeta primers. Measured with immunoSEQ multiplex PCR; TCRdb has only the in-frame clones, and not every one. The table records over 150,000 clones, 60% to 85% of them present only once. Sequenced: PBMCs. The receptors were sampled from a male donor in good health and CMV-seropositive.

This sequence joins TRBV27 and TRBJ1-1, with a weak D call TRBD1 (5 bases). V lost 3 bases to trimming and J lost 1 base, with 9 bases between them. CDR1 MNHEY and CDR2 SMNVEV come from the germline V gene (reference sequence). This CDR3 has 14 residues. The CDR3 DNA reads as TGTGCCAGCAGTTTTAGGGGAAGGAACACTGAAGCTTTCTTT. Amino acid sequence: CASSFRGRNTEAFF.

The CDR3: CASSLGLAGDEQYF. DNA of the CDR3: TGTGCCAGCAGCCTCGGACTAGCGGGGGACGAGCAGTACTTC. The genes are TRBV6-5 and TRBJ2-7, with TRBD2 identical over 13 bases. From germline, CDR1 is MNHEY and CDR2 SVGAGI. V shed 6 bases and J 5 bases; nucleotides not matched to a gene: 4. The CDR3 runs to 14 residues.

V gene TRBV5-1 combines with J gene TRBJ1-3; D possibly corresponds to TRBD1 (6 bases). The V end lost 4 bases, the J end lost 0 bases, and 11 bases lay between the germline ends. Germline CDR1 and CDR2: SGHRS and YFSETQ. The CDR3 runs to 15 residues. The CDR3 coding sequence is TGCGCCAGCAGCCCTGACAGGCTCTCTGGAAACACCATATATTTT. It translates to CASSPDRLSGNTIYF.

The chain links TRBV9 to TRBJ2-1; 12 bases match TRBD2. The V gene's germline CDR1 is SGDLS and CDR2 YYNGEE. The ends lost 0 bases at V and 7 bases at J; junction bases unmatched: 2. The CDR3 totals 15 residues. The CDR3 here is CASSVDTSGGNEQFF. The CDR3 nucleotides read TGTGCCAGCAGCGTAGACACTAGCGGGGGGAATGAGCAGTTCTTC. Full variable domain (outside the CDR3, taken from reference TRBV9 and TRBJ2-1): DSGVTQTPKHLITATGQRVTLRCSPRSGDLSVYWYQQSLDQGLQFLIQYYNGEERAKGNILERFSAQQFPDLHSELNLSSLELGDSALYFCASSVDTSGGNEQFFGPGTRLTVL.

V and J are TRBV19 and TRBJ1-6; 9 bases map to TRBD1. Trimming took 6 bases from V and 7 from J; bases not matched to a gene: 4. The CDR3 contains 14 residues. Per the germline V gene, CDR1 is LNHDA and CDR2 is SQIVND (reference sequence). The CDR3, as DNA: TGTGCCAGTAGGGGACAGGGCCAGAATTCACCCCTCCACTTT. Translation: CASRGQGQNSPLHF.

The V gene is TRBV4-1, the J gene TRBJ1-4; maybe TRBD1 (5 bases). The V end was cut by 0 bases, the J end by 5 bases, with 19 bases between. Looked up from germline, CDR1 is MGHRA and CDR2 is YSYEKL. The CDR3 length is 18 residues. The CDR3 sequence: CASSQDWDRQNRNEKLFF. The CDR3 region has the DNA TGCGCCAGCAGCCAAGACTGGGATCGACAGAATCGGAATGAAAAACTGTTTTTT.

V is TRBV2 and J is TRBJ1-1; 9 positions agree with TRBD1. From germline, CDR1 is SNHLY and CDR2 FYNNEI. This CDR3 is built from 13 residues. J gave up 4 bases and V 6 bases, and 3 bases lay outside the gene matches. CDR3 DNA sequence: TGTGCCAGCAGGGGACAGGGAAGCACTGAAGCTTTCTTT. Its translation: CASRGQGSTEAFF.

The rearrangement links TRBV19 to TRBJ1-2, with TRBD1 as a possible D gene (5 bases). The length of the CDR3 is 13 residues. Trimming stripped 2 bases from V and 8 bases from J, with 12 bases between. Germline V CDR1 and CDR2: LNHDA, SQIVND (reference sequence). DNA for the CDR3: TGTGCCAGTAGTATACTCCAAGGGGAAGGCTACACCTTC. Translated: CASSILQGEGYTF.

This chain uses TRBV11-2 with TRBJ2-1; 9 bases map to TRBD2. V gave up 5 bases and J gave up 3 bases; unmatched junction bases: 5. Germline CDR1 is SGHAT and CDR2 is FQNNGV. This CDR3 region has 15 residues. CDR3 DNA sequence: TGTGCCAGCAGCGTGGCTAGCGGGGACTACAATGAGCAGTTCTTC. It yields the protein CASSVASGDYNEQFF.

This clone was detected only a few times. The chain couples TRBV29-1 to TRBJ1-1; D not resolved. V was pared by 5 bases and J by 0 bases, with 16 bases between. The CDR3 extends over 15 amino acids. Germline CDR1 reads SQVTM; CDR2 reads ANQGSEA. In nucleotides, the CDR3 is TGCAGCGTTTTGGGCCATCTGCGAATGAACACTGAAGCTTTCTTT. Translated, it gives CSVLGHLRMNTEAFF.

This clone came up a few times. The rearrangement uses TRBV2 and TRBJ2-7, with TRBD2 identical over 9 bases. With V trimmed by 6 bases and J by 1 base, 4 bases remained unmatched. The CDR3 length is 14 residues. Germline V gives CDR1 SNHLY, CDR2 FYNNEI. CDR3 coding DNA: TGTGCCAGCAGGAGACTAGCGGCTTCCTACGAGCAGTACTTC. It codes for CASRRLAASYEQYF. Complete variable domain (other parts from reference TRBV2 and TRBJ2-7): EPEVTQTPSHQVTQMGQEVILRCVPISNHLYFYWYRQILGQKVEFLVSFYNNEISEKSEIFDDQFSVERPDGSNFTLKIRSTKLEDSAMYFCASRRLAASYEQYFGPGTRLTVT.

The V gene is TRBV30, the J gene TRBJ1-1, with D perhaps matching TRBD1 (6 bases). The CDR3 sequence is 14 residues long. Trimming pared 1 base from V and 1 base from J, leaving 10 bases between. From germline, CDR1 is GTSNPN and CDR2 SVGIG (reference sequence). In DNA form, the CDR3 reads TGTGCCTGGAGTGATGGGACACGGAACACTGAAGCTTTCTTT. Protein product: CAWSDGTRNTEAFF.

The V gene is TRBV25-1, the J gene TRBJ1-1; D call uncertain. Germline V gene lookup returns CDR1 MGHDK and CDR2 SYGVNS. CDR3 length: 13 residues. Trimming shortened V by 8 bases and J by 0 bases, and 10 bases separated the two germline ends. CDR3 residues: CASSRELNTEAFF. In nucleotides, the CDR3 is TGTGCCAGCTCGCGCGAACTGAACACTGAAGCTTTCTTT.

The chain joins TRBV6-6 to TRBJ2-7; TRBD1 is a possible D gene (5 bases). Per germline, CDR1 MNHNY and CDR2 SVGAGI (reference sequence). Trimming shortened V by 9 bases and J by 4 bases, and 19 bases separated the two germline ends. The CDR3 length is 14 residues. CDR3 amino acids: CASQGEGAPYEQYF. CDR3 sequence (DNA): TGTGCCAGTCAGGGCGAAGGGGCCCCATACGAGCAGTACTTC.

The J gene is TRBJ1-1, the V gene TRBV19; D may be TRBD1 (6 bases). Germline V lookup: CDR1 LNHDA, CDR2 SQIVND (reference sequence). CDR3 size: 13 residues. V lost 2 bases and J lost 5, with 9 bases in between. This CDR3 is CASSIQGKTEAFF. CDR3 DNA: TGTGCCAGTAGTATACAGGGGAAAACTGAAGCTTTCTTT.

This clone came up once. The chain couples TRBV11-2 to TRBJ2-7, with 9 bases lining up with TRBD1. The V gene end was trimmed by 1 base and the J gene end by 3 bases; junction bases not matched to a gene: 4. Germline V gives CDR1 SGHAT, CDR2 FQNNGV. The CDR3 loop spans 15 amino acids. The CDR3 sequence: CASSLALGQGYEQYF. CDR3 nucleotides: TGTGCCAGCAGCTTAGCGTTGGGACAGGGCTACGAGCAGTACTTC.

The chain has TRBV27 and TRBJ1-2; TRBD1 might be the D (5 bases). Trimming shortened V by 6 bases and J by 0 bases, and 8 bases separated the two germline ends. Germline CDR1 MNHEY, CDR2 SMNVEV (reference sequence). CDR3 length equals 13 residues. The CDR3 sequence is CASSPRANYGYTF. In DNA, the CDR3 is TGTGCCAGCAGCCCCAGGGCTAACTATGGCTACACCTTC.

The rearrangement joins TRBV2 to TRBJ2-1; 8 bases are a match to TRBD2. The CDR3 has 11 residues. V shed 11 bases and J 15 bases; nucleotides not matched to a gene: 12. Germline V lookup: CDR1 SNHLY, CDR2 FYNNEI. The CDR3 DNA is TGTGCCTCCTGGGGGGGGACTAGATCGTTCTTC. Its translation: CASWGGTRSFF.

V is TRBV27 and J is TRBJ2-1, with D maybe TRBD1 (6 bases). The V gene's germline CDR1 is MNHEY and CDR2 SMNVEV (reference sequence). V was shortened by 3 bases and J by 3 bases, with 9 bases between the two germline ends. The length of the CDR3 is 14 residues. The CDR3 nucleotides read TGTGCCAGCAGTTTGAGGGGGAGCTACAATGAGCAGTTCTTC. Translated: CASSLRGSYNEQFF.

This clone was observed a single time. The rearrangement joins TRBV7-2 to TRBJ2-4; 8 nucleotides agree with TRBD1. J was trimmed by 9 bases and V by 5 bases; bases with no gene match: 3. The CDR3 is 12 amino acids. The germline V gene encodes CDR1 SGHTA and CDR2 FQGNSA. Written as DNA, the CDR3 is TGTGCCAGCAGCAGGACAGGGACCATTCAGTACTTC. It yields the protein CASSRTGTIQYF.

Of note for this clone: One end of the junction does not line up with germline, which may come from a read error. CDR3 DNA: TGTGCCAGCAACCTTGAGGGCCAACAAGCCCACTTC. Translating gives CASNLEGQQAHF. V usage is TRBV6-5 and J usage is TRBJ2-7; tentatively, D is TRBD2 (5 bases). Germline CDR1 reads MNHEY; CDR2 reads SVGAGI. This CDR3 contains 12 residues.

The chain has TRBV6-1 and TRBJ1-5, with D perhaps TRBD1 (6 bases). The CDR3 is made up of 18 amino acids. Germline assignment: CDR1 MNHNS and CDR2 SASEGT. Trimming left V 2 bases short and J 0 bases short, with 17 bases between. The CDR3 loop is CASSEPATGTNSNQPQHF. In DNA form, the CDR3 reads TGTGCCAGCAGTGAACCCGCCACCGGGACAAATAGCAATCAGCCCCAGCATTTT.

The chain links TRBV21-1 to TRBJ1-1; the table's D call, TRBD1, was not checked against the DNA. TRBV21-1 is classified as a pseudogene. The CDR3 sequence is 17 residues long. CDR3 region: CASSNWGAGGAGTEAFF. DNA for the CDR3: TGTGCCAGCAGCAATTGGGGGGCAGGGGGCGCGGGCACTGAAGCTTTCTTT.

This clone has more than one count but fewer than ten. This chain links TRBV5-1 with TRBJ1-2; the D is unclear. This CDR3 region has 13 residues. V was shortened by 4 bases and J by 4 bases, with 11 bases between the two germline ends. The germline V gene has CDR1 SGHRS and CDR2 YFSETQ. The CDR3 nucleotides read TGCGCCAGCAGCCTGACGACAAGCTATGGCTACACCTTC. Protein product: CASSLTTSYGYTF.

V usage is TRBV18 and J usage is TRBJ2-3; D is undetermined. The CDR3 extends over 14 amino acids. Germline CDR1 and CDR2: KGHSH and LQKENI. V shed 6 bases and J shed 4 bases, with 14 bases lying between them. The CDR3 sequence: CASSTPLSADTQYF. CDR3 nucleotide sequence: TGTGCCAGCTCCACCCCACTCTCCGCAGATACGCAGTATTTT.

The J gene is TRBJ1-4, the V gene TRBV6-5; TRBD1 might be the D (6 bases). The CDR3 has 14 residues. Trimming shortened V by 6 bases and J by 5 bases, and 13 bases separated the two germline ends. Per the germline V gene, CDR1 is MNHEY and CDR2 is SVGAGI. This chain's CDR3 is CASSYGQMNEKLFF. DNA of the CDR3: TGTGCCAGCAGCTACGGACAGATGAATGAAAAACTGTTTTTT.

The chain links TRBV5-1 to TRBJ2-3, with TRBD2 matching 8 bases. The CDR3 has 15 amino acids. V lost 1 base, J lost 6 bases, and 7 bases stayed unmatched. CDR1 is SGHRS and CDR2 is YFSETQ in the germline V gene. This chain's CDR3 is CASSLTSGTWDTQYF. The CDR3 region has the DNA TGCGCCAGCAGCTTGACTAGCGGAACCTGGGATACGCAGTATTTT.

This clone was seen a handful of times. The rearrangement uses TRBV4-1 and TRBJ1-1, with D maybe TRBD1 (6 bases). CDR1 is MGHRA and CDR2 is YSYEKL in the germline V gene. CDR3 length equals 18 residues. Trimming took off 2 bases at V and 0 bases at J, with 19 bases between the two ends. For the CDR3, the DNA is TGCGCCAGCAGCCAACGTCAGGGGTCTGCGGATATGAACACTGAAGCTTTCTTT. Protein product: CASSQRQGSADMNTEAFF.

This chain connects TRBV6-5 to TRBJ2-3; TRBD2 matches at 7 bases. V shed 2 bases and J 0 bases; nucleotides not matched to a gene: 5. The CDR3 has 16 amino acids. In germline, CDR1 is MNHEY, CDR2 SVGAGI. As DNA, the CDR3 is TGTGCCAGCAGTTACGGAAGCGGGGTGAGCACAGATACGCAGTATTTT. This gives the protein CASSYGSGVSTDTQYF.